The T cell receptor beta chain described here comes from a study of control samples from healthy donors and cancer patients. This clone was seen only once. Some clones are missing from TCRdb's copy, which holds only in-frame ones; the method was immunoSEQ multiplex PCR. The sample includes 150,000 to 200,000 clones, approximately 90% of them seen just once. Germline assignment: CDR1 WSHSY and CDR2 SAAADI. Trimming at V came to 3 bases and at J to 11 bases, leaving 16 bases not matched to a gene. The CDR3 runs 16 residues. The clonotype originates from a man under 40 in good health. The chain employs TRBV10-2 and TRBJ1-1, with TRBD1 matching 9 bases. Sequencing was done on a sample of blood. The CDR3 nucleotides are TGCGCCAGCAGTGATCCTAGTGGACAGGGGTGGAGTGGGGCTTTCTTT. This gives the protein CASSDPSGQGWSGAFF.